The 20 T cell receptor beta chains below were found in one sample sequenced in a study of cytomegalovirus exposure and HLA in healthy donors. PCR was performed using 60 Vbeta and 13 Jbeta primers. Only in-frame clones appear in the TCRdb table, and some are missing; sequencing was by immunoSEQ multiplex PCR. The sample lists about 160,000 clones, roughly 80% occurring once. Sequencing used PBMCs. The receptor source for this set is a male donor in good health and CMV-seronegative.

This sequence joins TRBV2 and TRBJ2-1; D possibly corresponds to TRBD1 (5 bases). V was shortened by 8 bases and J by 7 bases, with 15 bases between the two germline ends. Germline V lookup: CDR1 SNHLY, CDR2 FYNNEI. The CDR3 sequence is 13 residues long. CDR3 region: CASAPQGLNEQFF. The CDR3 nucleotides are TGTGCCAGCGCTCCTCAGGGTCTGAATGAGCAGTTCTTC.

The sample holds a few counts of this clone. This chain joins TRBV29-1 and TRBJ2-7, with D perhaps matching TRBD1 (5 bases). V gave up 6 bases and J gave up 5 bases, with 11 bases separating them. The V gene's germline CDR1 is SQVTM and CDR2 ANQGSEA. This CDR3 is built from 11 residues. The CDR3 spells CSVAGNHEQYF. The CDR3 region has the DNA TGCAGCGTCGCAGGGAACCACGAGCAGTACTTC.

The chain joins TRBV7-9 to TRBJ2-3, with D uncertain. The germline V gene has CDR1 SEHNR and CDR2 FQNEAQ (reference sequence). V lost 5 bases and J lost 0, with 3 bases in between. The CDR3 has 12 residues. CDR3 in amino acids: CASSQSTDTQYF. The CDR3 region has the DNA TGTGCCAGCAGCCAAAGCACAGATACGCAGTATTTT.

The CDR3 is CASSPPLGLGDEQYF. CDR3 bases: TGTGCCAGCTCACCACCGCTCGGACTAGGAGACGAGCAGTACTTC. The chain recombines TRBV18 with TRBJ2-7, with 7 bases fitting TRBD2. From germline, CDR1 is KGHSH and CDR2 LQKENI. The CDR3 is made up of 15 amino acids. The V gene end was trimmed by 0 bases and the J gene end by 5 bases; junction bases not matched to a gene: 7.

The chain has TRBV5-1 and TRBJ2-1; tentative D call: TRBD2 (6 bases). CDR1 is SGHRS, CDR2 YFSETQ, per germline. This CDR3 has 15 residues. V lost 1 base and J 5 bases, leaving 13 bases between the germline ends. CDR3 nucleotides: TGCGCCAGCAGCTTGCGGCAGGGAGGAAACAATGAGCAGTTCTTC. Translated, it gives CASSLRQGGNNEQFF.

This clone has a handful of counts. V and J are TRBV28 and TRBJ2-3; 9 nucleotides match TRBD2. Germline-derived CDR1 and CDR2 are MDHEN and SYDVKM. The ends lost 2 bases at V and 6 bases at J; junction bases unmatched: 9. The CDR3 runs 16 residues. CDR3 sequence reads: CASSLPAGGKADTQYF. The CDR3 DNA reads TGTGCCAGCAGTTTACCGGCGGGGGGGAAGGCGGATACGCAGTATTTT.

The chain combines TRBV4-1 with TRBJ2-1; 11 bases are shared with TRBD2. The CDR3 is 19 amino acids. Trimming removed 4 bases from V and 3 bases from J; junction bases left unmatched: 14. The germline V gene encodes CDR1 MGHRA and CDR2 YSYEKL. The CDR3 region has the DNA TGCGCCAGCAGCCCCGGAGGGAGTAGCGGGGGGGCTTACTACAATGAGCAGTTCTTC. Its translation: CASSPGGSSGGAYYNEQFF.

V and J are TRBV11-3 and TRBJ1-3, with D uncertain. With 3 bases removed from V and 4 bases from J, the gap between germline ends came to 16 bases. Germline assignment: CDR1 SGHNT and CDR2 YENEEA. CDR3 length: 16 residues. CDR3 loop: CASSFVRHAGGNTIYF. In DNA, the CDR3 is TGTGCCAGCAGCTTCGTAAGGCACGCCGGGGGAAACACCATATATTTT.

The chain uses TRBV6-5 and TRBJ2-3, with TRBD1 matching over 7 bases. The V segment lost 8 bases and the J segment 6 bases; nucleotides outside the gene matches: 11. Germline V CDR1 and CDR2: MNHEY, SVGAGI. The CDR3 has 14 amino acids. The CDR3 sequence is CASGGRGSGDTQYF. CDR3 sequence (DNA): TGTGCCAGCGGTGGCAGGGGGTCAGGTGATACGCAGTATTTT.

This sequence joins TRBV2 and TRBJ2-5, with TRBD1 as a possible D gene (6 bases). The ends were cut back, 6 bases at V and 5 bases at J, with 10 bases in the middle. The CDR3 spans 12 residues. Germline V lookup: CDR1 SNHLY, CDR2 FYNNEI. The CDR3 sequence: CASRDRGETQYF. The CDR3 DNA is TGTGCCAGCAGAGATAGGGGGGAGACCCAGTACTTC.

This clone was seen a single time. The V and J genes are TRBV29-1 and TRBJ1-5; D remains unclear. The CDR3 runs to 16 residues. Trimming left V 4 bases short and J 4 bases short, with 20 bases between. Germline CDR1 and CDR2: SQVTM and ANQGSEA. The DNA of the CDR3 is TGCAGCGTTGTAGAAGGGAGCTCCTTGGGAAATCAGCCCCAGCATTTT. This gives the protein CSVVEGSSLGNQPQHF.

The gene calls are TRBV7-2 and TRBJ2-5, with 8 bases that match TRBD1. The junction had 12 bases not matched to a gene; V was cut back by 5 bases and J by 4 bases. The CDR3 runs to 16 residues. In germline, CDR1 is SGHTA, CDR2 FQGNSA. CDR3 amino acids: CASSPNPGQVTETQYF. The CDR3 region has the DNA TGTGCCAGCAGCCCAAACCCGGGACAGGTGACAGAGACCCAGTACTTC.

The V call is TRBV4-3, the J call TRBJ2-7, with 10 bases that match TRBD2. Germline V gene sequence: CDR1 LGHNA, CDR2 YSLEER. The ends lost 1 base at V and 1 base at J; junction bases unmatched: 4. This CDR3 is built from 16 residues. The CDR3 loop reads CASSQGIAGGSYEQYF. The CDR3 coding sequence is TGCGCCAGCAGCCAAGGAATAGCGGGAGGATCCTACGAGCAGTACTTC.

In this sample, this clone turned up once. V is TRBV5-1 and J is TRBJ2-5; D possibly corresponds to TRBD2 (6 bases). The germline V and J ends were trimmed by 5 bases and 7 bases, with 24 bases remaining between them. Germline-derived CDR1 and CDR2 are SGHRS and YFSETQ. This CDR3 has 16 residues. The CDR3, as DNA: TGCGCCAGCAGTCACCTCCGGCAGGGAGGTGAGGGGACCCAGTACTTC. Its translation: CASSHLRQGGEGTQYF. Complete variable domain (other parts from reference TRBV5-1 and TRBJ2-5): KAGVTQTPRYLIKTRGQQVTLSCSPISGHRSVSWYQQTPGQGLQFLFEYFSETQRNKGNFPGRFSGRQFSNSRSEMNVSTLELGDSALYLCASSHLRQGGEGTQYFGPGTRLLVL.

The gene calls are TRBV6-1 and TRBJ2-7, with D possibly being TRBD1 (6 bases). The CDR3 consists of 11 residues. Trimming removed 8 bases from V and 4 bases from J, with 9 bases in between. Germline lookup yields CDR1 MNHNS and CDR2 SASEGT. The CDR3 DNA is TGTGCCAGCGGACAGTTTTACGAGCAGTACTTC. It is translated as CASGQFYEQYF.

The chain carries TRBV4-2 and TRBJ1-6; D remains unclear. Germline V gene lookup returns CDR1 LGHNA and CDR2 YNFKEQ. V lost 10 bases to trimming and J lost 10 bases, with 17 bases between them. The CDR3 covers 13 residues. The DNA of the CDR3 is TGTGCCACCGCGACCGGAGGAAAATCACCCCTCCACTTT. Translated: CATATGGKSPLHF.

The V gene is TRBV5-1, the J gene TRBJ2-1; a weak D match, TRBD1 (5 bases). Germline V gene lookup returns CDR1 SGHRS and CDR2 YFSETQ. The CDR3 loop spans 14 amino acids. Trimming left V 3 bases short and J 8 bases short, with 15 bases between. This chain's CDR3 is CASSSSIGRDEQFF. DNA of the CDR3: TGCGCCAGCAGCTCTTCCATCGGCAGGGATGAGCAGTTCTTC.

This chain links TRBV4-1 with TRBJ1-4; D not resolved. CDR1 and CDR2 from the germline V gene are MGHRA and YSYEKL. V was shortened by 4 bases and J by 10 bases, with 16 bases between the two germline ends. The CDR3 has 14 amino acids. CDR3 sequence reads: CASSLGPDEGKLFF. CDR3 nucleotide sequence: TGCGCCAGCAGCCTGGGTCCGGACGAGGGAAAACTGTTTTTT.

The J gene is TRBJ2-7, the V gene TRBV28; TRBD2 matches at 10 bases. Germline V lookup: CDR1 MDHEN, CDR2 SYDVKM. The V gene end was trimmed by 6 bases and the J gene end by 3 bases; junction bases not matched to a gene: 5. The length of the CDR3 is 14 residues. CDR3 in DNA: TGTGCCAGCAGGGAAGCGGGAGGGGTCTACGAGCAGTACTTC. Its translation: CASREAGGVYEQYF.

V usage is TRBV27 and J usage is TRBJ2-7, with TRBD1 matching 7 bases. Germline V gives CDR1 MNHEY, CDR2 SMNVEV (reference sequence). The CDR3 has 14 amino acids. V lost 5 bases and J lost 4; bases outside the gene matches: 8. CDR3 residues: CASSIATGSYEQYF. Here the CDR3 DNA reads TGTGCCAGCAGTATAGCGACAGGGTCGTACGAGCAGTACTTC.